This TCR beta chain was obtained from a study of siplizumab effects on memory and regulatory T cells. For around six days at 37°C, the mixed lymphocyte reaction cells were kept in coculture. The CDR3 loop spans 17 amino acids. The V and J ends lost 0 bases and 7 bases respectively, with 19 bases between them. Germline V gene data show CDR1 as MGHRA and CDR2 as YSYEKL. Here immunoSEQ multiplex PCR was the method, and the copy in TCRdb shows in-frame clones only, minus some. The sample lists 4,900 or so clones, 45% to 50% seen once, with 83% in the top ten. Details on this clone: Its antigen is unidentified.

The chain couples TRBV4-1 to TRBJ2-1; tentatively, D is TRBD2 (5 bases). Material: CFSE-low (dividing) CD8+ T cells sorted from an allogeneic mixed lymphocyte reaction. This receptor was identified in a human donor in good health; the cells came from an allogeneic mixed lymphocyte reaction. Some clones in this sample may be carry-over from other donors' samples. The CDR3 region is CASSQDAAGIGWNEQFF. The CDR3 DNA follows: TGCGCCAGCAGCCAAGATGCGGCGGGTATAGGTTGGAATGAGCAGTTCTTC.